This T cell receptor (beta chain) emerged from a study of T cell changes during pregnancy in multiple sclerosis. Germline CDR1 is MNHNY and CDR2 is SVGAGI (reference sequence). The ends lost 2 bases at V and 6 bases at J; junction bases unmatched: 5. This CDR3 is built from 15 residues. Sequenced by immunoSEQ multiplex PCR; TCRdb stores in-frame clones only, minus some. Seen here are 68,000 or so clones, about 91% observed once, and the top ten hold around 1.5%. The receptor's source is a female donor in good health, enrolled as a control in a pregnancy study. The chain couples TRBV6-6 to TRBJ2-7, with 12 bases aligning to TRBD2. The sample consisted of peripheral blood, taken in the second trimester of pregnancy. The CDR3 sequence is CASSYLAGGSFEQYF. The CDR3 nucleotides read TGTGCCAGCAGTTACCTAGCGGGGGGGTCTTTCGAGCAGTACTTC.